Listed here are 14 T cell receptor beta chains from one sample, sequenced in a study of blood T cell repertoires in COVID-19. Some clones are missing from TCRdb's copy, which holds only in-frame ones; the method was immunoSEQ multiplex PCR. This sample has more than 85,000 clones, with roughly 87% found just once. Material for sequencing was peripheral blood. These receptors were taken from a man aged 50 or older with active COVID-19.

This clone has more than one count but fewer than ten. The rearrangement uses TRBV19 and TRBJ2-1; D unclear. Per germline, CDR1 LNHDA and CDR2 SQIVND (reference sequence). V was trimmed by 4 bases and J by 3 bases, leaving 7 bases between them. The CDR3 spans 13 residues. In DNA, the CDR3 is TGTGCCAGTAGTAAATCGTTCTACAATGAGCAGTTCTTC. Its protein product is CASSKSFYNEQFF.

The chain links TRBV25-1 to TRBJ1-2; TRBD1 agrees at 10 bases. The CDR3 totals 13 residues. The V gene end was trimmed by 10 bases and the J gene end by 7 bases; junction bases not matched to a gene: 9. Germline lookup yields CDR1 MGHDK and CDR2 SYGVNS. The CDR3 reads CAMARQGALGYTF. CDR3 coding DNA: TGTGCCATGGCGCGACAGGGGGCGCTTGGCTACACCTTC.

The chain couples TRBV7-2 to TRBJ2-1, with TRBD1 as a possible D gene (6 bases). The CDR3 is made up of 16 amino acids. V gave up 0 bases and J gave up 0 bases, with 9 bases separating them. CDR1 is SGHTA, CDR2 FQGNSA, per germline. The DNA for the CDR3 is TGTGCCAGCAGCTTAGCGGGGGCCTTCTCCTACAATGAGCAGTTCTTC. Amino acid sequence: CASSLAGAFSYNEQFF.

The V gene is TRBV4-1, the J gene TRBJ2-2, with TRBD1 matching over 8 bases. Trimming at V came to 3 bases and at J to 4 bases, leaving 4 bases not matched to a gene. The CDR3 consists of 15 residues. Germline V gene data show CDR1 as MGHRA and CDR2 as YSYEKL. CDR3 nucleotides: TGCGCCAGCAGCCATGTTACAGGGGGCACCGGGGAGCTGTTTTTT. Its translation is CASSHVTGGTGELFF.

Of note for this clone: The same CDR3 is also encoded by other DNA sequences in this sample. This sequence joins TRBV11-3 and TRBJ2-5; possible D gene TRBD1, 6 bases. The V gene lost 1 base and the J gene lost 2 bases, with 11 bases spanning the gap. Germline CDR1 and CDR2: SGHNT and YENEEA. This CDR3 is 15 amino acids long. CDR3 coding DNA: TGTGCCAGCAGCTTAGGCGGGCAGGGGCAAGAGACCCAGTACTTC. It translates to CASSLGGQGQETQYF.

This rearrangement joins TRBV4-1 to TRBJ2-1, with TRBD1 identical over 7 bases. V was pared by 1 base and J by 3 bases, with 9 bases of the junction left unmatched. Germline V CDR1 and CDR2: MGHRA, YSYEKL. The CDR3 spans 17 residues. CDR3 residues: CASSQVSRGLDYNEQFF. The CDR3 DNA reads as TGCGCCAGCAGCCAAGTAAGTAGGGGGCTCGACTACAATGAGCAGTTCTTC.

This chain connects TRBV7-9 to TRBJ1-1; D may be TRBD1 (5 bases). Trimming left V 5 bases short and J 6 bases short, with 16 bases between. The V gene's germline CDR1 is SEHNR and CDR2 FQNEAQ (reference sequence). There are 14 residues in the CDR3. The CDR3 DNA follows: TGTGCCAGCAGCCCGGCCGGCAGGGTTTCTGAAGCTTTCTTT. Translated: CASSPAGRVSEAFF.

V is TRBV3-1 (or the pseudogene TRBV3-2) and J is TRBJ2-3; 7 bases agree with TRBD2. There are 13 residues in the CDR3. The trim removed 3 bases at V and 9 bases at J, leaving 6 bases unmatched. Germline values: CDR1 LGHDT, CDR2 YNNKEL (reference sequence). CDR3 sequence: CASSQAGVGTQYF. The CDR3 DNA is TGTGCCAGCAGCCAGGCGGGGGTAGGAACGCAGTATTTT.

DNA of the CDR3: TGCGCCAGCAGCCCGGGGGACTTCTATCAGCCCCAGCATTTT. Translation gives CASSPGDFYQPQHF. The chain has TRBV4-1 and TRBJ1-5; D possibly corresponds to TRBD1 (5 bases). There are 14 residues in the CDR3. Germline V gene data show CDR1 as MGHRA and CDR2 as YSYEKL. V lost 4 bases to trimming and J lost 5 bases, with 12 bases between them.

This clone was detected once. The V call is TRBV19, the J call TRBJ1-1, with D possibly being TRBD1 (6 bases). V was pared by 3 bases and J by 3 bases, with 11 bases between. CDR1 and CDR2 from the germline V gene are LNHDA and SQIVND (reference sequence). This CDR3 has 14 residues. The CDR3 nucleotides are TGTGCCAGTAGTATCCCGCAGGGGTACACTGAAGCTTTCTTT. Translation gives CASSIPQGYTEAFF.

The chain is built from TRBV5-1 and TRBJ2-2; tentatively, D is TRBD1 (5 bases). The CDR3 is 15 amino acids. Between the trimmed V and J ends, which lost 0 bases and 1 base, there was a span of 7 bases. Germline CDR1 and CDR2: SGHRS and YFSETQ. CDR3 nucleotides: TGCGCCAGCAGCTTGGGGACACAGAACACCGGGGAGCTGTTTTTT. It translates to CASSLGTQNTGELFF.

This rearrangement joins TRBV6-6 to TRBJ2-5; 7 bases are a match to TRBD1. The V segment lost 0 bases and the J segment 5 bases; nucleotides outside the gene matches: 6. CDR1 is MNHNY and CDR2 is SVGAGI in the germline V gene (reference sequence). The CDR3 has 15 amino acids. The DNA of the CDR3 is TGTGCCAGCAGTTACTCGGGCAGGGGGTTTGAGACCCAGTACTTC. Translated, it gives CASSYSGRGFETQYF.

DNA of the CDR3: TGTGCCAGCAGCCTCAGACAACTGAACACTGAAGCTTTCTTT. Amino acid sequence: CASSLRQLNTEAFF. This sequence joins TRBV6-5 and TRBJ1-1; D uncertain. The CDR3 has 14 amino acids. Trimming cost V 6 bases and J 0 bases, with 11 bases left between them. Germline V lookup: CDR1 MNHEY, CDR2 SVGAGI.

The chain is built from TRBV19 and TRBJ1-1; tentatively, D is TRBD1 (5 bases). V lost 6 bases, J lost 3 bases, and 11 bases lay in between. Germline-derived CDR1 and CDR2 are LNHDA and SQIVND (reference sequence). CDR3 length: 13 amino acids. The CDR3 loop is CASREGLDTEAFF. In DNA, the CDR3 is TGTGCCAGTAGGGAGGGGCTGGACACTGAAGCTTTCTTT.